A selection of T cell receptor beta chains follows, all from one sample in a study of blood T cells in healthy people across ages. From the 5' RACE reads, TCRdb called clonotypes with MiXCR, one entry per CDR3 protein. Of approximately 900,000 distinct CDR3 sequences detected, around 48% appear once; the ten largest clones hold 10% to 15%. The sequenced material came from blood. These receptors originate from a man under 40 in good health. Both conserved end residues are part of each CDR3. The D gene is left open where the match is weak. Size values are once, few and many counts, or a class for expanded clones, and some rows have none.

j_call v_call clone_size d_call cdr3_aa cdr3_nt
TRBJ2-1 TRBV7-2 NA NA CASSLERGGRNEQFF TGTGCCAGCAGCTTAGAACGGGGCGGTAGGAATGAGCAGTTCTTC
TRBJ2-1 TRBV28 few TRBD2 CASSPHGRGGPLNEQFF TGTGCCAGCAGTCCACACGGGCGGGGGGGCCCCCTCAATGAGCAGTTCTTC
TRBJ1-1 TRBV15 few NA CATSRENTEAFF TGTGCCACCAGCAGGGAGAACACTGAAGCTTTCTTT
TRBJ2-3 TRBV7-2 NA TRBD2 CASRNMRGGTDTQYF TGTGCCAGCAGGAATATGCGGGGGGGCACAGATACGCAGTATTTT
TRBJ2-1 TRBV18 NA NA CASSPPSRASNEQFF TGTGCCAGCTCACCACCCTCCAGGGCTAGCAATGAGCAGTTCTTC
TRBJ1-2 TRBV7-2 few TRBD1 CASSVGTGVGYTF TGTGCCAGCAGTGTGGGGACAGGGGTTGGCTACACCTTC
TRBJ2-5 TRBV10-3 NA TRBD2 CAISPGGQETQYF TGTGCCATCAGTCCGGGGGGTCAAGAGACCCAGTACTTC
TRBJ2-7 TRBV9 NA NA CASSVNMGGSYEQYF TGTGCCAGCAGCGTGAACATGGGTGGGTCCTACGAGCAGTACTTC
TRBJ2-7 TRBV2 NA NA CASQTVSYEQYF TGTGCCAGTCAGACAGTTTCCTACGAGCAGTACTTC
TRBJ1-2 TRBV19 NA NA CAGHTGRRVLDGYTF TGTGCCGGCCATACCGGACGGCGGGTCCTGGATGGCTACACCTTC
TRBJ2-7 TRBV19 NA TRBD2 CASSPAGGEYEQYF TGTGCCAGTAGTCCGGCGGGGGGGGAGTACGAGCAGTACTTC
TRBJ1-3 TRBV20-1 few TRBD1 CSANPPTGGHGNTIYF TGCAGTGCCAACCCCCCGACAGGGGGACATGGAAACACCATATATTTT
TRBJ2-1 TRBV7-2 NA NA CASSRTVNEQFF TGTGCCAGCAGCCGGACTGTCAATGAGCAGTTCTTC
TRBJ2-7 TRBV5-6 once NA CASSFETRNSYEQYF TGTGCCAGCAGCTTCGAGACTCGTAACTCCTACGAGCAGTACTTC
TRBJ1-6 TRBV7-2 NA NA CASSLEQLFSPLHF TGTGCCAGCAGCTTAGAGCAGCTATTTTCACCCCTCCACTTT
TRBJ2-7 TRBV25-1 NA TRBD1 CASSEGVGQYYEQYF TGTGCCAGCAGTGAAGGTGTGGGACAGTACTACGAGCAGTACTTC
TRBJ2-3 TRBV7-7 NA NA CASSLDQGSDTQYF TGTGCTAGCAGCTTAGATCAGGGATCAGATACGCAGTATTTT
TRBJ2-7 TRBV29-1 few TRBD1 CSVVTGEFSYEQYF TGCAGCGTTGTGACAGGGGAGTTTTCCTACGAGCAGTACTTC